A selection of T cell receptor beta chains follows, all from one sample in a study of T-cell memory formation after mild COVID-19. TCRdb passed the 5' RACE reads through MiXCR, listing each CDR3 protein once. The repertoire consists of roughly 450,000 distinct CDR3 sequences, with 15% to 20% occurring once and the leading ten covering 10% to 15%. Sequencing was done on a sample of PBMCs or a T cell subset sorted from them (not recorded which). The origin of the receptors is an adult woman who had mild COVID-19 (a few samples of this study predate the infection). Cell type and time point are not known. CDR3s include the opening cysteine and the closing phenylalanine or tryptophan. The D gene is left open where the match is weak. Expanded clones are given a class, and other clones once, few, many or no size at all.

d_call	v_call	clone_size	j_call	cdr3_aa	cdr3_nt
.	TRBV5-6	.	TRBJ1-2	CASSLEQEYGYTF	TGTGCCAGCAGCTTGGAACAGGAGTATGGCTACACCTTC
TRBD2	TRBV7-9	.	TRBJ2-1	CASSLEAGGPHEQFF	TGTGCCAGCAGCTTAGAAGCGGGAGGGCCCCATGAGCAGTTCTTC
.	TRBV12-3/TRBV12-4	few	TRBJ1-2	CASSRHYGYTF	TGTGCCAGCAGTCGGCACTATGGCTACACCTTC
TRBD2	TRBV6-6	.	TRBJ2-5	CASSYGGAGSGSSLETQYF	TGTGCCAGCAGTTACGGAGGGGCAGGTAGCGGGAGTTCTTTAGAGACCCAGTACTTC
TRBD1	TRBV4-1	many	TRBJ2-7	CASSQGQGASYEQYF	TGCGCCAGCAGCCAGGGACAGGGAGCCTCCTACGAGCAGTACTTC
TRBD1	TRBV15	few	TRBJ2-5	CATSRGQGRTETQYF	TGTGCCACCAGCAGGGGACAGGGAAGGACGGAGACCCAGTACTTC
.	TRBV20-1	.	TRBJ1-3	CSAARDNSGNTIYF	TGCAGTGCTGCCCGGGATAACTCTGGAAACACCATATATTTT
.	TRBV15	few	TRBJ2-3	CATSVRRDTTDTQYF	TGTGCCACCAGCGTAAGGCGGGACACTACAGATACGCAGTATTTT
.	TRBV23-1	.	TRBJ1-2	CASSRPAGLSYGYTF	TGCGCCAGCAGTCGACCAGCCGGACTAAGCTATGGCTACACCTTC
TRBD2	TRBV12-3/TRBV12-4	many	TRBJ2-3	CASSLGGRADTQYF	TGTGCCAGCAGTTTGGGCGGGAGAGCAGATACGCAGTATTTT
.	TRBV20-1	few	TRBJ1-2	CSASPQDGLYGYTF	TGCAGTGCTAGTCCCCAGGACGGCCTCTATGGCTACACCTTC
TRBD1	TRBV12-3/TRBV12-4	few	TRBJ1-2	CASSSEGQGVYGYTF	TGTGCCAGCAGTTCGGAAGGACAGGGCGTCTATGGCTACACCTTC
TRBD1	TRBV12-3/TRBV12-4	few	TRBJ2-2	CASSWETGYSGELFF	TGTGCCAGCAGTTGGGAGACAGGGTACTCCGGGGAGCTGTTTTTT
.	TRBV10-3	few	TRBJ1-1	CANRGPGNTEAFF	TGTGCCAACCGGGGCCCCGGGAACACTGAAGCTTTCTTT
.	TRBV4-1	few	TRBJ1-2	CASSQDQVGGTNYGYTF	TGCGCCAGCAGCCAAGATCAGGTCGGGGGGACTAACTATGGCTACACCTTC
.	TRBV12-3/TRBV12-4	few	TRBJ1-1	CATEAGWGTEAFF	TGTGCCACTGAGGCCGGATGGGGCACTGAAGCTTTCTTT
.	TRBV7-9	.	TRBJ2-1	CASSLRTIYNEQFF	TGTGCCAGCAGCTTAAGGACTATCTACAATGAGCAGTTCTTC
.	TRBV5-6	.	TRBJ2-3	CASSGTDNRLTDTQYF	TGTGCCAGCAGCGGGACGGACAACCGACTCACAGATACGCAGTATTTT
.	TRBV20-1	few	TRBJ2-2	CSASHLANTGELFF	TGCAGTGCTAGTCATCTGGCGAACACCGGGGAGCTGTTTTTT
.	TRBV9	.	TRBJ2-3	CASSVGRRLVADTQYF	TGTGCCAGCAGCGTAGGACGGCGACTAGTGGCAGATACGCAGTATTTT
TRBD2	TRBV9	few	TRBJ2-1	CASSPLGELAGVSYNEQFF	TGTGCCAGCAGCCCATTGGGGGAACTAGCGGGAGTCTCCTACAATGAGCAGTTCTTC
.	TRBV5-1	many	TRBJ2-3	CASSLASPTADTQYF	TGCGCCAGCAGCTTGGCTAGCCCTACGGCGGATACGCAGTATTTT
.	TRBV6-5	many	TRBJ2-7	CASSYREGPYEQYF	TGTGCCAGCAGTTACCGTGAGGGACCCTACGAGCAGTACTTC
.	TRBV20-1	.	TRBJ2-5	CSARDVGDGQETQYF	TGCAGTGCTAGAGATGTGGGGGACGGCCAAGAGACCCAGTACTTC
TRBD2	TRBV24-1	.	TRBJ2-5	CATSDGTMETQYF	TGTGCCACCAGTGATGGGACTATGGAGACCCAGTACTTC
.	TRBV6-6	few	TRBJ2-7	CASSYSRVGTYEQYF	TGTGCCAGCAGTTACTCGAGGGTCGGAACCTACGAGCAGTACTTC
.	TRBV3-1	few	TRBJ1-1	CASSQMDGQNTEAFF	TGTGCCAGCAGCCAGATGGACGGGCAGAACACTGAAGCTTTCTTT
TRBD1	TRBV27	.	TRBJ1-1	CASSLLLSGTDTEAFF	TGTGCCAGCAGTCTTTTACTTTCCGGGACAGACACTGAAGCTTTCTTT
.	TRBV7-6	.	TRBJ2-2	CASSLGGHYTGELFF	TGTGCCAGCAGCTTAGGGGGCCATTACACCGGGGAGCTGTTTTTT
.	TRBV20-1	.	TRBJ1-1	CRATEAFF	TGCAGGGCCACTGAAGCTTTCTTT
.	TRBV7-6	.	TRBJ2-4	CASSTPIENIQYF	TGTGCCAGCAGCACACCCATAGAAAACATTCAGTACTTC
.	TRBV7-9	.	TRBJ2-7	CASSSRGAGGPYEQYF	TGTGCCAGCAGCTCAAGAGGCGCCGGAGGGCCCTACGAGCAGTACTTC
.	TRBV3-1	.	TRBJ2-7	CASSHGSYYEQYF	TGTGCCAGCAGCCATGGGAGCTACTACGAGCAGTACTTC
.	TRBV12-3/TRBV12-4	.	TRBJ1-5	CASSTVDRGQPQHF	TGTGCCAGCAGCACAGTAGATCGGGGCCAGCCCCAGCATTTT
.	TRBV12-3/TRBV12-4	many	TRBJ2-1	CASSLESGMGNEQFF	TGTGCCAGCAGTTTAGAATCGGGAATGGGCAATGAGCAGTTCTTC
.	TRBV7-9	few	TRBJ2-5	CASSLSWAETQYF	TGTGCCAGCAGCTTATCTTGGGCGGAGACCCAGTACTTC
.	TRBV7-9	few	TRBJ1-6	CASSPADPNSPLHF	TGTGCCAGCAGCCCGGCCGATCCAAATTCACCCCTCCACTTT
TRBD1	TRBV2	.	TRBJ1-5	CASGGTGISNQPQHF	TGTGCCAGCGGGGGGACAGGAATTAGCAATCAGCCCCAGCATTTT
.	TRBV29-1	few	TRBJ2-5	CSVGPGWETQYF	TGCAGCGTTGGTCCAGGGTGGGAGACCCAGTACTTC
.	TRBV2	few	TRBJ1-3	CASSGWRDSSGNTIYF	TGTGCCAGCAGTGGGTGGAGGGATTCCTCTGGAAACACCATATATTTT
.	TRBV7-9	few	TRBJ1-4	CASSALNEKLFF	TGTGCCAGCAGCGCACTAAATGAAAAACTGTTTTTT
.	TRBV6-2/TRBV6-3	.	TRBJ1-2	CASSYSPGQGGYTF	TGTGCCAGCAGTTACTCACCGGGCCAAGGAGGCTACACCTTC
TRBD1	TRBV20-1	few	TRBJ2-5	CSATLGTGGLETQYF	TGCAGTGCTACCCTTGGGACAGGGGGCTTGGAGACCCAGTACTTC
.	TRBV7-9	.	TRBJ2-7	CASSLANALSYEQYF	TGTGCCAGCAGCTTAGCGAACGCCTTGTCCTACGAGCAGTACTTC
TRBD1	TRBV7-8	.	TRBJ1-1	CASSHPRTGTTEAFF	TGTGCCAGCAGCCATCCACGGACAGGGACGACTGAAGCTTTCTTT
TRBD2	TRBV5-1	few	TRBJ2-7	CASSWMGLADLYEQYF	TGCGCCAGCAGCTGGATGGGACTAGCGGACCTATACGAGCAGTACTTC
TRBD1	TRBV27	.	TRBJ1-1	CASSSPRTGGLATEAFF	TGTGCCAGCAGTTCCCCGCGGACAGGGGGCTTGGCCACTGAAGCTTTCTTT
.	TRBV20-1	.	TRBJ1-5	CSARDRSGPSYSNQPQHF	TGCAGTGCTAGAGATCGGTCCGGCCCCTCTTATAGCAATCAGCCCCAGCATTTT
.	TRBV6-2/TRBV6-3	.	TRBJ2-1	CASSGASNIVALRDNEQFF	TGTGCCAGCAGTGGTGCAAGTAATATTGTGGCCCTCCGGGACAATGAGCAGTTCTTC
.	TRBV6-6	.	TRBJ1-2	CASSYSEHGPNYGYTF	TGTGCCAGCAGTTACTCCGAGCATGGTCCTAACTATGGCTACACCTTC
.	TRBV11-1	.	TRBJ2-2	CASSLLAIGELFF	TGTGCCAGCAGCTTACTTGCGATCGGGGAGCTGTTTTTT
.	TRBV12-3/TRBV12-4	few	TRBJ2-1	CASSSPGPSGPFEQFF	TGTGCCAGCAGCTCCCCGGGACCCTCCGGTCCATTTGAGCAGTTCTTC
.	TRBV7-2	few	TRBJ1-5	CASSAVGPARNQPQHF	TGTGCCAGCAGCGCCGTGGGACCCGCTCGCAATCAGCCCCAGCATTTT
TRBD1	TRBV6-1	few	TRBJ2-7	CASSETGDEQYF	TGTGCCAGCAGTGAGACAGGGGACGAGCAGTACTTC
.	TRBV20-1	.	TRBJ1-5	CSAREPQGNQPQHF	TGCAGTGCTAGAGAGCCACAGGGAAATCAGCCCCAGCATTTT
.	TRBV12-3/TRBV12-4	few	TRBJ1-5	CASSPVNQPQHF	TGTGCCAGCAGTCCGGTCAATCAGCCCCAGCATTTT
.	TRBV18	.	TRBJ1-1	CASSPDQAGGNTEAFF	TGTGCCAGCTCACCAGACCAGGCGGGAGGGAACACTGAAGCTTTCTTT